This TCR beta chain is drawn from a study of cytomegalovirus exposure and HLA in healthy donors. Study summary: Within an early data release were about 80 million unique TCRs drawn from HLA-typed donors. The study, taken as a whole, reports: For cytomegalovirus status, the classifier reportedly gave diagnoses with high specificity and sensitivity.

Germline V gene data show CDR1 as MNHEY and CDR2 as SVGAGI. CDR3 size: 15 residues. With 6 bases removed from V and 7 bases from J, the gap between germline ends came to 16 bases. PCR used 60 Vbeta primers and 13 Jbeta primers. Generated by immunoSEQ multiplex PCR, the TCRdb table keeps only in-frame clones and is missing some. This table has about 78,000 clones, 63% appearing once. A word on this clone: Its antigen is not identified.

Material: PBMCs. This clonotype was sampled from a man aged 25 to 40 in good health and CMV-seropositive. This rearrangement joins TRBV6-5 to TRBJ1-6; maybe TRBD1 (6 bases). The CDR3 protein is CASRQRGHWNSPLHF. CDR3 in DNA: TGTGCCAGCAGGCAGAGGGGACATTGGAATTCACCCCTCCACTTT.